Sequencing of this TCR beta chain was carried out in a study of cytomegalovirus exposure and HLA in healthy donors. Broader study findings: In presence/absence analyses, roughly uniform sequencing depth across donors was assumed. When analyzed later, a missense DCLRE1C variant was found to be linked to TCR beta V- and J-gene trimming. For most TCR beta V segments, an earlier analysis put the productive rate at about 87% or about 30% of the time. The study carried out a later analysis of TCR beta sequences. It associated 16,951 of them with specific HLA alleles at a false discovery rate of 0.05.

13 Jbeta primers and 60 Vbeta primers were used for the PCR. Clones were sequenced by immunoSEQ multiplex PCR, and TCRdb holds only the in-frame ones, with some missing. The profile shows 55,000 to 85,000 clones, around 86% of them singletons. Regarding this clone: Antigen: not known.

The CDR3 loop spans 14 amino acids. The ends were cut back, 8 bases at V and 9 bases at J, with 20 bases in the middle. Germline loops: CDR1 MRHNA, CDR2 SNTAGT. The receptor was derived from a woman aged 25 to 39 in good health and CMV-seronegative. V and J are TRBV6-4 and TRBJ2-1; a weak D match, TRBD2 (6 bases). Sequencing input: PBMCs. DNA for the CDR3: TGTGCCAGCGGGCGGGACCCCACAAGTAGTGAGCAGTTCTTC. Its protein product is CASGRDPTSSEQFF.